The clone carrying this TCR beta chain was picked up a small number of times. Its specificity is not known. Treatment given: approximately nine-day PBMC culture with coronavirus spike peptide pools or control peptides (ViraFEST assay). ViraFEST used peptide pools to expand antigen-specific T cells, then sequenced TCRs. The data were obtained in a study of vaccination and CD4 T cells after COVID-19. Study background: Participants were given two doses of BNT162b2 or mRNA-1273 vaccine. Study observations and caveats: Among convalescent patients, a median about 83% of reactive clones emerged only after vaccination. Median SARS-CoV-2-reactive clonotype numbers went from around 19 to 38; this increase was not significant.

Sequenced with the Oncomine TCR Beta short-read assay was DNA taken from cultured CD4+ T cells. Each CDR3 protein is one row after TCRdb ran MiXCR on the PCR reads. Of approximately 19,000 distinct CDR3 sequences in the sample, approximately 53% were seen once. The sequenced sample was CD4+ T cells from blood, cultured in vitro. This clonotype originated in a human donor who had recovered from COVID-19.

The CDR3 sequence: CSARDSPRYNEQFF. The CDR3 nucleotides read TGCAGTGCTAGAGATTCGCCGAGGTACAATGAGCAGTTCTTC. The chain joins TRBV20-1 to TRBJ2-1; no firm D call. The CDR3 is 14 residues long. V lost 0 bases and J 4 bases, leaving 10 bases between the germline ends. Germline CDR1 reads DFQATT; CDR2 reads SNEGSKA (reference sequence).